The 18 T cell receptor beta chains below were found in one sample sequenced in a study of T cells after yellow fever vaccination. TCRdb reprocessed the 5' RACE reads via MiXCR and lists one record per CDR3 protein. The sample comprises about 140,000 distinct CDR3 sequences, more than 6.5% of which are singletons, and approximately 0.67% rests with the top ten. This specimen consisted of CD4+ T cells sorted from PBMCs, obtained 10 days after the yellow fever booster vaccination. Receptors originate from a man aged 25 to 40 who received the YFV17D yellow fever vaccine.

This sequence joins TRBV29-1 and TRBJ1-2, with TRBD1 as a possible D gene (6 bases). This CDR3 is built from 12 residues. V gave up 7 bases and J gave up 2 bases, with 11 bases separating them. Germline CDR1 reads SQVTM; CDR2 reads ANQGSEA. The CDR3 coding sequence is TGCAGCGACCGGACAGCCAACTATGGCTACACCTTC. Translated, it gives CSDRTANYGYTF. The whole variable domain, filled in from reference TRBV29-1 and TRBJ1-2, reads SAVISQKPSRDICQRGTSLTIQCQVDSQVTMMFWYRQQPGQSLTLIATANQGSEATYESGFVIDKFPISRPNLTFSTLTVSNMSPEDSSIYLCSDRTANYGYTFGSGTRLTVV.

V usage is TRBV6-1 and J usage is TRBJ1-2; D is possibly TRBD1 (5 bases). Germline V gives CDR1 MNHNS, CDR2 SASEGT. The CDR3 loop spans 13 amino acids. Trimming left V 6 bases short and J 4 bases short, with 12 bases between. The chain's CDR3 is CASSRDGSYGYTF. In nucleotides, the CDR3 is TGTGCCAGCAGCAGGGACGGAAGCTATGGCTACACCTTC.

This clonotype showed up many times. The chain combines TRBV5-1 with TRBJ2-1; tentative D call: TRBD2 (5 bases). Germline CDR1 and CDR2: SGHRS and YFSETQ. This CDR3 is built from 15 residues. V lost 1 base, J lost 4 bases, and 12 bases lay in between. The chain's CDR3 is CASSLTVGVYNEQFF. The DNA for the CDR3 is TGCGCCAGCAGCTTGACAGTGGGAGTTTACAATGAGCAGTTCTTC.

On this clonotype: This may be a read error, as it is one base from a much larger clone. V and J are TRBV15 and TRBJ2-1; TRBD2 matches at 9 bases. The CDR3 length is 13 residues. The germline gives CDR1 LNHNV, CDR2 YYDKDF (reference sequence). DNA of the CDR3: TGTGCCACCGGCAGAGGCGGGGGGGATGAGCAGTTCTTC. Residues: CATGRGGGDEQFF.

This clonotype was seen many times. The chain couples TRBV21-1 to TRBJ1-5; whether TRBD1, the table's D call, matches the DNA was not checked. TRBV21-1 corresponds to a pseudogene. This CDR3 region has 13 residues. CDR3 DNA: TGTGCCAGCAGCGCGCAGGGTATTCAGCCCCAGCATTTT. It translates to CASSAQGIQPQHF.

The sample holds many counts of this clonotype. The chain uses TRBV30 and TRBJ2-7; the match to TRBD2 covers 7 bases. The CDR3 is 13 amino acids. Per germline, CDR1 GTSNPN and CDR2 SVGIG (reference sequence). V was clipped by 3 bases and J by 1 base; unmatched bases: 3. For the CDR3, the DNA is TGTGCCTGGAGGGCTAGCGGATCCTACGAGCAGTACTTC. Residues: CAWRASGSYEQYF. Together with reference TRBV30 and TRBJ2-7, the CDR3 gives the full variable domain: SQTIHQWPATLVQPVGSPLSLECTVEGTSNPNLYWYRQAAGRGLQLLFYSVGIGQISSEVPQNLSASRPQDRQFILSSKKLLLSDSGFYLCAWRASGSYEQYFGPGTRLTVT.

This clonotype was observed a few times. This chain uses TRBV5-6 with TRBJ2-7; 8 nucleotides match TRBD1. CDR1 and CDR2 from the germline V gene are SGHDT and YYEEEE. There are 14 residues in the CDR3. After removal of 5 bases from V and 4 bases from J, the junction contained 8 bases not matched to a gene. CDR3 region: CASRRGQVSYEQYF. In DNA, the CDR3 is TGTGCCAGCAGAAGGGGACAGGTATCTTACGAGCAGTACTTC.

This clonotype has ten or more counts. The rearrangement joins TRBV11-1 to TRBJ2-1, with D possibly TRBD2 on 6 matching bases. V lost 2 bases and J 2 bases, leaving 19 bases between the germline ends. The length of the CDR3 is 18 residues. Germline V CDR1 and CDR2: SGHAT, FQDESV (reference sequence). In DNA, the CDR3 is TGTGCCAGCAGCTTAAGGGCCAGCCTTAGCGGTACCTACAATGAGCAGTTCTTC. Encoded protein: CASSLRASLSGTYNEQFF.

V and J are TRBV9 and TRBJ1-6, with D uncertain. V lost 0 bases and J 6 bases, leaving 10 bases between the germline ends. Germline assignment: CDR1 SGDLS and CDR2 YYNGEE. This CDR3 has 15 residues. The CDR3 here is CASSVDSRINSPLHF. Written as DNA, the CDR3 is TGTGCCAGCAGCGTAGATTCCAGGATTAATTCACCCCTCCACTTT.

This clonotype was counted many times. V is TRBV2 and J is TRBJ2-7; no clear D gene. CDR3 length equals 11 residues. Between the trimmed V and J ends, which lost 4 bases and 3 bases, there was a span of 4 bases. Germline CDR1 reads SNHLY; CDR2 reads FYNNEI. DNA for the CDR3: TGTGCCAGCAGTGTGGTCTACGAGCAGTACTTC. Translating gives CASSVVYEQYF.

This clonotype has ten or more counts. The chain joins TRBV7-2 to TRBJ2-3; 9 bases agree with TRBD1. The CDR3 runs to 17 residues. The V segment lost 4 bases and the J segment 1 base; nucleotides outside the gene matches: 9. In germline, CDR1 is SGHTA, CDR2 FQGNSA. The CDR3 spells CASSSPGGQGRTDTQYF. Written as DNA, the CDR3 is TGTGCCAGCAGCTCACCAGGGGGACAGGGACGCACAGATACGCAGTATTTT.

Ten or more counts support this clonotype. The V call is TRBV20-1, the J call TRBJ2-7, with 7 positions matching TRBD1. Germline CDR1 is DFQATT and CDR2 is SNEGSKA (reference sequence). With 1 base clipped from V and 3 bases from J, the junction kept 6 bases outside the gene matches. This CDR3 comprises 14 residues. CDR3 in amino acids: CSARATGRIYEQYF. In nucleotides, the CDR3 is TGCAGTGCTAGAGCGACAGGGAGAATCTACGAGCAGTACTTC.

This clonotype has ten or more counts. This sequence joins TRBV12-3 or TRBV12-4 and TRBJ2-1; 9 positions match TRBD2. The junction had 5 bases not matched to a gene; V was cut back by 2 bases and J by 6 bases. This CDR3 region has 15 residues. CDR3 sequence (DNA): TGTGCCAGCAGTTTATGGCTAGCGGGATCCAATGAGCAGTTCTTC. Amino acids: CASSLWLAGSNEQFF.

V gene TRBV12-3 or TRBV12-4 combines with J gene TRBJ1-5; D uncertain. The CDR3 contains 15 residues. V was trimmed by 3 bases and J by 1 base, leaving 10 bases between them. CDR3 protein: CASSFSWESNQPQHF. CDR3 coding DNA: TGTGCCAGCAGTTTTTCTTGGGAAAGCAATCAGCCCCAGCATTTT.

The table lists this clonotype with many counts. The chain couples TRBV2 to TRBJ2-7; a weak D match, TRBD2 (6 bases). This CDR3 spans 13 amino acids. From germline, CDR1 is SNHLY and CDR2 FYNNEI. The ends were cut back, 6 bases at V and 6 bases at J, with 15 bases in the middle. This CDR3 is CASRRTGVGEQYF. The CDR3 nucleotides are TGTGCCAGCAGGAGGACGGGAGTTGGCGAGCAGTACTTC.

J is TRBJ1-1 and V is TRBV19; 9 bases line up with TRBD1. The V and J ends lost 10 bases and 7 bases, in that order; junction bases with no gene match: 16. Germline assignment: CDR1 LNHDA and CDR2 SQIVND (reference sequence). This CDR3 is 15 amino acids long. The CDR3 region is CATKRGGTGSGEAFF. The CDR3 bases are TGTGCCACCAAAAGGGGCGGGACAGGGTCGGGTGAAGCTTTCTTT.

This chain uses TRBV29-1 with TRBJ2-5, with D unclear. The CDR3 loop spans 13 amino acids. In germline, CDR1 is SQVTM, CDR2 ANQGSEA. Trimming took 2 bases from V and 7 from J, leaving 14 bases between them. The CDR3 is CSVEKQTPWTQYF. CDR3 DNA: TGCAGCGTTGAAAAGCAGACCCCGTGGACCCAGTACTTC.

This clonotype was detected many times. The chain recombines TRBV7-2 with TRBJ2-7; possible D gene TRBD2, 5 bases. Per the germline V gene, CDR1 is SGHTA and CDR2 is FQGNSA. The CDR3 is 14 residues long. V was cut by 2 bases and J by 5 bases, with 13 bases left in between. This CDR3 is CASSLTLTGNEQYF. Written as DNA, the CDR3 is TGTGCCAGCAGCTTAACTCTAACGGGAAACGAGCAGTACTTC.